This T cell receptor (beta chain) was sequenced for a study of T cells in tuberculosis (dated by TCRdb to the late 2010s). Describing the broader study: In the study, CD1B tetramers and high-throughput TCR immunosequencing were combined to characterize T cells specific for the mycobacterial lipid antigen glucose monomycolate (GMM). PBMC from patients with active tuberculosis were archived either before the start of standard anti-tuberculosis treatment or within 7 days of starting that treatment. In a South African clinical cohort, IGRA-negative adolescents, IGRA-positive adolescents with latent tuberculosis and adults with active tuberculosis were compared, with 9 to 10 people in each group. Results and caveats for the whole study, not just this receptor: Compared with IGRA-negative controls, TCR-alpha repertoires from active tuberculosis had smaller mean NN-distances to GMM-specific TCRs, which suggests that these TCRs underwent clonal expansion. Clinical samples were selected based on the availability of cryopreserved specimens, with adults included as active tuberculosis cases and adolescents included as controls. A classifier using the diverse GMM-specific repertoire reached approximately 90% accuracy (AUROC around 0.91), compared with about 63% accuracy using GEM motif frequencies. The smaller NN-distances were partly driven by shorter CDR3-alpha lengths in active tuberculosis patients, and the difference for TCR-beta did not reach statistical significance.

What this sample's time point label stands for: new active TB diagnosis, blood taken before or within 7 days of starting treatment. Patients with active tuberculosis were defined as newly diagnosed, HIV-seronegative South African adults aged 18 years or older. Confirmation of active tuberculosis came from positive sputum smear microscopy and/or a positive M. tuberculosis culture. Immunosequencing was performed on unsorted cryopreserved PBMC and covered some 100,000 T cells per clinical donor on average. The immunoSEQ multiplex PCR assay was used to generate TCR libraries, with TCR-beta and/or TCR-alpha/delta assays applied to each sample. The Illumina high-throughput platform was used to sequence the amplified TCR libraries. On the study's bioinformatics: Clustering and dimensionality reduction relied on pairwise TCRdist distances among GMM-specific receptors from T cells that were either sorted ex vivo or expanded in vitro. Each clinical repertoire was assigned a mean NN-distance score, defined as the average TCRdist to the nearest 10% of tetramer-positive reference sequences. GEM TCR motif frequency was calculated as the fraction of unique TCRs that matched known GEM sequences in V/J usage and CDR3 length. Linear discriminant analysis with leave-one-out cross-validation, implemented in scikit-learn, was used to classify active tuberculosis. Drawn from immuneACCESS, this table holds only the in-frame rearrangements with V and J called that TCRdb kept. Clones are partly lost; checked studies trace under half to an unresolved V gene and leave the rest unexplained. V, J and clone size are those of that table, while D and trimming were read from the DNA. The sample table shows 35,000 to 45,000 clones, and 94% are seen once. The leading ten clones occupy about 4.1% of the sample.

Unmatched junction bases come to 10, with V trimmed by 7 bases and J by 3 bases. Counted from cysteine to phenylalanine, this CDR3 has 15 amino acids. Only the CDR3 DNA is retained, 45 bases long and in frame from the first base. The germline V gene encodes CDR1 GTSNPN and CDR2 SVGIG (reference sequence). For this clone: No cognate antigen has been identified for it. One base away there is no much larger clone; base qualities are not given.

Recombination joined TRBV30 with TRBJ2-3, and TRBD1 aligns with 10 junction nucleotides. The starting material was PBMCs, obtained at tuberculosis diagnosis. This sequence originates from an adult with tuberculosis. The DNA sequence is given as TGTGCCTCTTGGACAGGGGGGATTAGTACAGATACGCAGTATTTT. This translates into CASWTGGISTDTQYF.